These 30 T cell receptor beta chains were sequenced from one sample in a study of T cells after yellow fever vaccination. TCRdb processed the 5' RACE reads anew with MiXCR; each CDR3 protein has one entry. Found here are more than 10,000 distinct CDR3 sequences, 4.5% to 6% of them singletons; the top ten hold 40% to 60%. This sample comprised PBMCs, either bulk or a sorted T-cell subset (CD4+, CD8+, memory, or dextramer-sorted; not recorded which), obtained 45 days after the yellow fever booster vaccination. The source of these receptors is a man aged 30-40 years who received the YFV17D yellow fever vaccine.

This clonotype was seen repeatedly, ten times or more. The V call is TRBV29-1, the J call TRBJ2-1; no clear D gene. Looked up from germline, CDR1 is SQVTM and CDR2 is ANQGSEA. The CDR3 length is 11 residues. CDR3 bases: TGCAGTGGCCTCTCCTACAATGAGCAGTTCTTC. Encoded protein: CSGLSYNEQFF.

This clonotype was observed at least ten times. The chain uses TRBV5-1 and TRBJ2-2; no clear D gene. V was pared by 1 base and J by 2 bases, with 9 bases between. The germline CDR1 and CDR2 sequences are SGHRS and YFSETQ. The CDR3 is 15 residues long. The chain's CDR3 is CASSLFLGNTGELFF. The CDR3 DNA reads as TGCGCCAGCAGCTTGTTCTTGGGAAACACCGGGGAGCTGTTTTTT.

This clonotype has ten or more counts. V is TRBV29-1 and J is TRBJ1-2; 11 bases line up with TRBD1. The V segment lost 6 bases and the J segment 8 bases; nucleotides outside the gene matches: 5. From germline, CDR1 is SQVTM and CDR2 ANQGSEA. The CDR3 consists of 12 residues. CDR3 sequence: CSVPGQGGGYTF. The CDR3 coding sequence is TGCAGCGTGCCGGGACAGGGGGGCGGCTACACCTTC.

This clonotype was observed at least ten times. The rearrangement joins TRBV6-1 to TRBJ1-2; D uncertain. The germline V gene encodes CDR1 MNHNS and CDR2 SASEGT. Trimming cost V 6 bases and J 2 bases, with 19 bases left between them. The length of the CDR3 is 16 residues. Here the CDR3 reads CASRSAGGRLNYGYTF. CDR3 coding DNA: TGTGCCAGCAGGTCAGCAGGAGGACGCTTAAACTATGGCTACACCTTC.

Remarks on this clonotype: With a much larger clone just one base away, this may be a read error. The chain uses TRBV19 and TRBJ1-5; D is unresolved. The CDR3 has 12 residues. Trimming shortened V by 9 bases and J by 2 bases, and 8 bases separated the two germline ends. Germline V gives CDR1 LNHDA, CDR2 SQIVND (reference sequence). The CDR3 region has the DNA TGTGCCAGCAAATCAGGCAATCAGCCCCAGCATTTT. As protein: CASKSGNQPQHF.

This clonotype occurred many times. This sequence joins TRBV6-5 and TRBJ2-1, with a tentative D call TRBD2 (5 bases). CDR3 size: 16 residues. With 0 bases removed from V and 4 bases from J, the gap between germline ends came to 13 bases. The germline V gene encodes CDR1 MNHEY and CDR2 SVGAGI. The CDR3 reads CASSYSRGSKYNEQFF. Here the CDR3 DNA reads TGTGCCAGCAGTTACTCGAGAGGGTCCAAATACAATGAGCAGTTCTTC.

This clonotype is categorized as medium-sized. As DNA, the CDR3 is TGCGCCAGCAGAATACTAGCGGGAGAGGACGAGCAGTACTTC. Its protein product is CASRILAGEDEQYF. The J gene is TRBJ2-7, the V gene TRBV5-1; 11 nucleotides line up with TRBD2. V lost 5 bases to trimming and J lost 5 bases; unmatched junction nucleotides: 6. Germline CDR1 SGHRS, CDR2 YFSETQ. This CDR3 region has 14 residues.

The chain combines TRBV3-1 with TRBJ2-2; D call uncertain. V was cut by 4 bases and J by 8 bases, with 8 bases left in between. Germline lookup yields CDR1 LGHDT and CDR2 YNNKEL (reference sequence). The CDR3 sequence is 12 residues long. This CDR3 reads CASSLAAGELFF. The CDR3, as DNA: TGTGCCAGCAGCCTCGCCGCGGGGGAGCTGTTTTTT.

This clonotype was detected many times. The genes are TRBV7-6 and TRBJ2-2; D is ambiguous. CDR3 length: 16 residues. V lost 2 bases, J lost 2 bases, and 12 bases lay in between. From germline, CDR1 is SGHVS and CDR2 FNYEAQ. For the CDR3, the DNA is TGTGCCAGCAGCTTATCGAGTCAATCCAACACCGGGGAGCTGTTTTTT. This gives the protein CASSLSSQSNTGELFF.

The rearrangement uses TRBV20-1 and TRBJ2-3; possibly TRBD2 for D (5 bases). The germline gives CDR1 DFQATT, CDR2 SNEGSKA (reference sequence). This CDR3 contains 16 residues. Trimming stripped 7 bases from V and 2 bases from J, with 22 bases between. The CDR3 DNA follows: TGCAGTGTCTGTGGCGAGGCGCTAGCCTACACAGATACGCAGTATTTT. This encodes CSVCGEALAYTDTQYF.

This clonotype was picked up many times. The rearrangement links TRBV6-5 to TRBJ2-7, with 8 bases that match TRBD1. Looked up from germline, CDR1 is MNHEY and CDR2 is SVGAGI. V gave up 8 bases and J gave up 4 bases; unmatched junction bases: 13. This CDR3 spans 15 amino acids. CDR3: CASPPFQRQGYEQYF. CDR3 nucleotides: TGTGCCAGCCCCCCCTTCCAGAGACAGGGGTACGAGCAGTACTTC.

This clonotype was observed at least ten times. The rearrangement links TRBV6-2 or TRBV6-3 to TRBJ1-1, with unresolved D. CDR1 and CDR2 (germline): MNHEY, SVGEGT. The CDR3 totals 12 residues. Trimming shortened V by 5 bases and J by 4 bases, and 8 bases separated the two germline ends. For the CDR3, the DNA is TGTGCCAGCAGTACAGAGTTCACTGAAGCTTTCTTT. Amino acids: CASSTEFTEAFF.

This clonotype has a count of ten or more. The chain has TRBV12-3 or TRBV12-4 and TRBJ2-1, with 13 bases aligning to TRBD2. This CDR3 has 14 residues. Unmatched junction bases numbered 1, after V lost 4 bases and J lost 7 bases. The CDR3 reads CASSSTSGRNEQFF. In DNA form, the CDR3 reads TGTGCCAGCAGTTCGACTAGCGGGAGGAATGAGCAGTTCTTC.

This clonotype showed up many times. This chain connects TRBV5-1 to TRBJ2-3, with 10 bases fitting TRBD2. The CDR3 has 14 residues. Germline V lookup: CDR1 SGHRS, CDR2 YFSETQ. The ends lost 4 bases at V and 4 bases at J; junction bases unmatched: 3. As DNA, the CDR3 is TGCGCCAGCAGCCCCAGCGGGAGGGCAGATACGCAGTATTTT. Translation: CASSPSGRADTQYF.

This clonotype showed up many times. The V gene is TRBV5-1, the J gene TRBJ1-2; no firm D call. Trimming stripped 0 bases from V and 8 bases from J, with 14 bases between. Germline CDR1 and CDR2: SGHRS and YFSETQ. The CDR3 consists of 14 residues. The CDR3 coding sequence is TGCGCCAGCAGCTTGGCAGCACGGCTCTACGGCTACACCTTC. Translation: CASSLAARLYGYTF.

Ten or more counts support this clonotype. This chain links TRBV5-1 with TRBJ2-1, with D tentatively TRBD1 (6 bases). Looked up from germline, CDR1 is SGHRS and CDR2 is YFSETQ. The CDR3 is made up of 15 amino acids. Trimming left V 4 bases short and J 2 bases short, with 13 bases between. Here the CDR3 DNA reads TGCGCCAGCAGCCTCGACAGGACCACCTACAATGAGCAGTTCTTC. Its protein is CASSLDRTTYNEQFF.

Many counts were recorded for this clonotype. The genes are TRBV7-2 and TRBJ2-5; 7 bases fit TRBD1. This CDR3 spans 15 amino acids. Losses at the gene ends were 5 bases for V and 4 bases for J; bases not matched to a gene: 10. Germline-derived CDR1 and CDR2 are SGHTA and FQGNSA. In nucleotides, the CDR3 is TGTGCCAGCAGCGCCCGACAGGGTTTTGTAGAGACCCAGTACTTC. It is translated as CASSARQGFVETQYF.

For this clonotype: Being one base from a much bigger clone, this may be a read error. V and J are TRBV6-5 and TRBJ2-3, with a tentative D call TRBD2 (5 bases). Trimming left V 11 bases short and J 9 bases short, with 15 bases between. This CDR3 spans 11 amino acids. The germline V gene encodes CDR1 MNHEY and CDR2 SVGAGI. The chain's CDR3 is CAAYRAETQYF. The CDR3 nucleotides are TGTGCCGCTTACAGAGCGGAAACGCAGTATTTT.

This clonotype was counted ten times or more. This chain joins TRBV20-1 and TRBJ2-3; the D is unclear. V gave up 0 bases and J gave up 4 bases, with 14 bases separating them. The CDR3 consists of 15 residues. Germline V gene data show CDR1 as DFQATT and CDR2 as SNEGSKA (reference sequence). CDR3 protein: CSARDLSLPSDTQYF. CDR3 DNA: TGCAGTGCTAGAGATCTTTCCCTACCCTCAGATACGCAGTATTTT.

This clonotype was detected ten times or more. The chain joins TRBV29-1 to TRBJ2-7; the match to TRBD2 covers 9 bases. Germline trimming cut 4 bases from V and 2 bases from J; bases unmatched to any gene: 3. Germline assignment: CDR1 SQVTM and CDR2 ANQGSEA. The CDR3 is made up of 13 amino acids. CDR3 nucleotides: TGCAGCGTTGGACTAGCGGCCGCCTACGAGCAGTACTTC. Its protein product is CSVGLAAAYEQYF.

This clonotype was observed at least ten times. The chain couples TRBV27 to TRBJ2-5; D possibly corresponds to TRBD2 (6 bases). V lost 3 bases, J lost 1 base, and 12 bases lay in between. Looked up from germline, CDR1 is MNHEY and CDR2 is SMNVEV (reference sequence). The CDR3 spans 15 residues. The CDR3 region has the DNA TGTGCCAGCAGTTTGAGCGGGTGGCTCCAAGAGACCCAGTACTTC. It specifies CASSLSGWLQETQYF.

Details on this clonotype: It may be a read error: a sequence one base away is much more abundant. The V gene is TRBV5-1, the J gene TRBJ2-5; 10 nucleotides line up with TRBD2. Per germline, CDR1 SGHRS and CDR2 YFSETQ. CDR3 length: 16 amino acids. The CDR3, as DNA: TGCGCCCGCAGCGTTACGACTAGCGGGCTACAAGAGACCCAGTACTTC. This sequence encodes CARSVTTSGLQETQYF.

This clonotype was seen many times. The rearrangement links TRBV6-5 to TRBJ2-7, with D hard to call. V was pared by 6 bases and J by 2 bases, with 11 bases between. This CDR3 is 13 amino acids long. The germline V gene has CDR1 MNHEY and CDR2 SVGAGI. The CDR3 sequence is CASSPHSAYEQYF. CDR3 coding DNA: TGTGCCAGCAGCCCTCATTCTGCCTACGAGCAGTACTTC.

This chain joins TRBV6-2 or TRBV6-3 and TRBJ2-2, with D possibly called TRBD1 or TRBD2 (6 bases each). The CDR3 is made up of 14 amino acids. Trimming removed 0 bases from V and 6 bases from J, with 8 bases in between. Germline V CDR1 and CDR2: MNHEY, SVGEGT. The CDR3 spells CASSYSGGSGELFF. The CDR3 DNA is TGTGCCAGCAGTTACTCGGGGGGCTCCGGGGAGCTGTTTTTT.

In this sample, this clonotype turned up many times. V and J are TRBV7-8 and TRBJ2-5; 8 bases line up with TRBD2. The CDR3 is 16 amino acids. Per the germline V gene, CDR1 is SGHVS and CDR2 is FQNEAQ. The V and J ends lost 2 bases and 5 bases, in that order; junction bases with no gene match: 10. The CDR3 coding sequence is TGTGCCAGCAGCTTAACGAACGGGAGGGCCGGTGAGACCCAGTACTTC. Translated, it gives CASSLTNGRAGETQYF.

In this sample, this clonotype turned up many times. CDR3 amino acids: CASSQAQRGLSNEQFF. CDR3 sequence (DNA): TGTGCCAGCAGCCAAGCCCAGCGGGGGCTAAGCAATGAGCAGTTCTTC. The chain couples TRBV3-1 to TRBJ2-1; TRBD2 matches at 8 bases. This CDR3 is 16 amino acids long. Germline CDR1 and CDR2: LGHDT and YNNKEL (reference sequence). After removal of 1 base from V and 6 bases from J, the junction contained 8 bases not matched to a gene.

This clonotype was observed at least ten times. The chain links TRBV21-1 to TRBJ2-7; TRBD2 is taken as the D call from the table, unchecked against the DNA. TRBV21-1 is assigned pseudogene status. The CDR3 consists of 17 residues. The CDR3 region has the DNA TGTGCCAGCAGCTATTACTTCAGGGGCCCGGGTACTAACGAGCAGTACTTC. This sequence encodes CASSYYFRGPGTNEQYF.

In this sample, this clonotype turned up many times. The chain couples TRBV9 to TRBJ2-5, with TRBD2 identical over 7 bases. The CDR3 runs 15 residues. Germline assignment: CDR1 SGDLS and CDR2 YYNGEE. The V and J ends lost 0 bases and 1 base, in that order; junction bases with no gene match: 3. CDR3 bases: TGTGCCAGCAGCGTAGGGACTAGGAGCCAAGAGACCCAGTACTTC. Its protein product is CASSVGTRSQETQYF.

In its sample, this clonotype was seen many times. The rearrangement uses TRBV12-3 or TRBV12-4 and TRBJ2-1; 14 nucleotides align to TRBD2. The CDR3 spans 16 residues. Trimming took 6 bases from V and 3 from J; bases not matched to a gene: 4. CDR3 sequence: CASSGTSGSNYNEQFF. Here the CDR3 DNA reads TGTGCCAGCAGCGGGACTAGCGGGAGCAACTACAATGAGCAGTTCTTC.

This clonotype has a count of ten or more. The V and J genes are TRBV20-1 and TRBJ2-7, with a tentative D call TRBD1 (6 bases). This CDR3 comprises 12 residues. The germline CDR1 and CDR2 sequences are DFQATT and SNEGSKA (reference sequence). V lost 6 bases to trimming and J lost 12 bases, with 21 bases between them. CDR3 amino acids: CSASRQDQGGYF. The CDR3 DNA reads TGCAGTGCGTCAAGACAGGACCAGGGCGGGTACTTC.